This T cell receptor beta chain was identified in a study of blood T cell repertoires in COVID-19. Sequenced by immunoSEQ multiplex PCR; TCRdb stores in-frame clones only, minus some. The sample carries fewer than 350,000 clones, around 81% recorded once. The CDR3 sequence is 15 residues long. Germline CDR1 is SGHVS and CDR2 is FQNEAQ. Trimming cost V 1 base and J 4 bases; bases outside gene matches: 4. This chain connects TRBV7-8 to TRBJ1-5; TRBD1 aligns across 7 bases. The sequence was obtained from a woman in her sixties or seventies with active or convalescent COVID-19. The sequencing input was peripheral blood. The DNA for the CDR3 is TGTGCCAGCAGCTTAGACTACAGGGGAAATCAGCCCCAGCATTTT. Amino acids: CASSLDYRGNQPQHF.